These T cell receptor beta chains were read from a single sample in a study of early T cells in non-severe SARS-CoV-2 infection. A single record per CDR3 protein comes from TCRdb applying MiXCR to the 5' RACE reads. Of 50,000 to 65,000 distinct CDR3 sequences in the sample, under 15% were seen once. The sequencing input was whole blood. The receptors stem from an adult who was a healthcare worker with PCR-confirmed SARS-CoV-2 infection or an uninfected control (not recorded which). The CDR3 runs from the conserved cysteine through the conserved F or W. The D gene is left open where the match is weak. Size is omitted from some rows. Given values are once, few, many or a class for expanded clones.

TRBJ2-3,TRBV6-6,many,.,TGTGCCAGCAGTTACTCGGTGGGGGATACGCAGTATTTT,CASSYSVGDTQYF
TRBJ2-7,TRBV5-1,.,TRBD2,TGCGCCAGCAGCCGCTATAGCGGGGAGACCTACGAGCAGTACTTC,CASSRYSGETYEQYF
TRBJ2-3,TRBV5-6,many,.,TGTGCCAGCAGCGTGGGGGGGCCAGACTCTAGCACAGATACGCAGTATTTT,CASSVGGPDSSTDTQYF
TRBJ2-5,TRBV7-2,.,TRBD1,TGTGCCAGCAGCGCTGGGACAGGGAGGATTCGAGAGACCCAGTACTTC,CASSAGTGRIRETQYF
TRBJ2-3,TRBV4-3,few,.,TGCGCCAGCAGCCGCTTGCCCTGGGGCACAGATACGCAGTATTTT,CASSRLPWGTDTQYF
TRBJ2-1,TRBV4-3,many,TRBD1,TGCGCCAGCAGCCAATCGGACAGGGGCTACAATGAGCAGTTCTTC,CASSQSDRGYNEQFF
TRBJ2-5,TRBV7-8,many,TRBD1,TGTGCCAGCAGCACCACCGGGACAGGGATTTGGGAGACCCAGTACTTC,CASSTTGTGIWETQYF
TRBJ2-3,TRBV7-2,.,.,TGTGCCAGCAGCCTTCGACTACTCACAGATACGCAGTATTTT,CASSLRLLTDTQYF
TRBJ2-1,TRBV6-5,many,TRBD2,TGTGCCAGCAGTTACGCGGCTAGCGGGGGCGATGAGCAGTTCTTC,CASSYAASGGDEQFF
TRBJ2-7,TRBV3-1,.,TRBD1,TGTGCCAGCAGCGTGTCCGGGACAGGCAACGACGAGCAGTACTTC,CASSVSGTGNDEQYF